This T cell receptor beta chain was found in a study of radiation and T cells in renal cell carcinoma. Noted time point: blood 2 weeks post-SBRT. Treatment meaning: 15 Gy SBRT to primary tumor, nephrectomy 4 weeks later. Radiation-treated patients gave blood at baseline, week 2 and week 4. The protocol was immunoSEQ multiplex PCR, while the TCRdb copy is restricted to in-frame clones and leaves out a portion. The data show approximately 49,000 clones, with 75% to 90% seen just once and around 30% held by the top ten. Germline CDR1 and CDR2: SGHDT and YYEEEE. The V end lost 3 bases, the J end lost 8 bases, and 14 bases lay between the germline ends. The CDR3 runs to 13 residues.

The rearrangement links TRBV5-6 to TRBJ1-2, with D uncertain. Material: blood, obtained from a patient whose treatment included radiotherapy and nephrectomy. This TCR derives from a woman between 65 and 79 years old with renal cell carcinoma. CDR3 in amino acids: CASSSVSWGGYTF. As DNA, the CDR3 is TGTGCCAGCAGCTCGGTATCATGGGGAGGCTACACCTTC.